This TCR beta chain was retrieved from a study of T cells after yellow fever vaccination. For the study at large: When fractions had low cell numbers, they were prepared with SMART-Seq v4 Ultra Low Input.

J gave up 7 bases and V 7 bases, and 4 bases lay outside the gene matches. The CDR3 contains 13 residues. Template-switching 5'RACE yielded the TCR cDNA; a universal primer site and UMIs were added in the process. TCRdb fed the 5' RACE reads into MiXCR, producing one record per CDR3 protein. The sample shows under 550,000 distinct CDR3 sequences, around a fifth of them seen only once. The sample consisted of PBMCs, taken about 21 days after the first yellow fever vaccination. The chain employs TRBV12-3 or TRBV12-4 and TRBJ1-6, with 7 bases lining up with TRBD1. This receptor was identified in a man between 18 and 35 years old who received the YFV17D yellow fever vaccine. The CDR3 here is CASKHRGNSPLHF. The CDR3 DNA reads as TGTGCCAGCAAGCACAGGGGAAATTCACCCCTCCACTTT.